The rows below give T cell receptor beta chains drawn from one sample of a study of blood T cell repertoires in COVID-19. Here immunoSEQ multiplex PCR was the method, and the copy in TCRdb shows in-frame clones only, minus some. The sample contains about 410,000 clones, approximately 89% of which appear only once. Material for sequencing was peripheral blood. These receptors all come from a woman in her forties with COVID-19, enrolled during active disease. Each CDR3 is given with its conserved first and last residue. D genes are given only for firm matches. Clone size is given for some rows only: seen once, a few or many times, or a class if the clone is expanded.

clone_size: many
j_call: TRBJ1-5
d_call: NA
v_call: TRBV6-2/TRBV6-3
cdr3_length: 13
cdr3_aa: CASSYSGAQPQHF
cdr3_nt: TGTGCCAGCAGTTACTCAGGGGCTCAGCCCCAGCATTTT

clone_size: once
j_call: TRBJ2-7
d_call: NA
v_call: TRBV10-3
cdr3_length: 11
cdr3_aa: CAISGRGEQYF
cdr3_nt: TGTGCCATCAGTGGGCGAGGCGAGCAGTACTTC

clone_size: once
j_call: TRBJ1-2
d_call: TRBD1
v_call: TRBV5-5
cdr3_length: 16
cdr3_aa: CASSLVGQGPNYGYTF
cdr3_nt: TGTGCCAGCAGCTTGGTGGGACAGGGGCCAAACTATGGCTACACCTTC

clone_size: NA
j_call: TRBJ2-5
d_call: TRBD1
v_call: TRBV7-2
cdr3_length: 15
cdr3_aa: CASSLRGLTQETQYF
cdr3_nt: TGTGCCAGCAGCTTAAGGGGGCTTACCCAAGAGACCCAGTACTTC

clone_size: NA
j_call: TRBJ1-5
d_call: NA
v_call: TRBV28
cdr3_length: 15
cdr3_aa: CASSGAGIIGQPQHF
cdr3_nt: TGTGCCAGCAGTGGGGCGGGGATAATCGGTCAGCCCCAGCATTTT

clone_size: once
j_call: TRBJ1-6
d_call: NA
v_call: TRBV3-1/TRBV3-2
cdr3_length: 15
cdr3_aa: CASSQEGADNSPLHF
cdr3_nt: TGTGCCAGCAGCCAAGAAGGGGCCGATAATTCACCCCTCCACTTT

clone_size: NA
j_call: TRBJ2-1
d_call: NA
v_call: TRBV12-3/TRBV12-4
cdr3_length: 10
cdr3_aa: CASTSNEQFF
cdr3_nt: TGTGCCAGCACATCCAATGAGCAGTTCTTC

clone_size: NA
j_call: TRBJ1-6
d_call: NA
v_call: TRBV7-9
cdr3_length: 15
cdr3_aa: CASSLESRERSPLHF
cdr3_nt: TGTGCCAGCAGCTTAGAATCCAGGGAACGGTCACCCCTCCACTTT

clone_size: once
j_call: TRBJ1-6
d_call: TRBD1
v_call: TRBV27
cdr3_length: 15
cdr3_aa: CASSLGGQGNSPLHF
cdr3_nt: TGTGCCAGCAGTCTCGGGGGACAGGGGAATTCACCCCTCCACTTT

clone_size: NA
j_call: TRBJ1-2
d_call: TRBD1
v_call: TRBV5-1
cdr3_length: 16
cdr3_aa: CASSRRPGQGRDGYTF
cdr3_nt: TGCGCCAGCAGCCGTCGTCCGGGACAGGGAAGAGACGGCTACACCTTC

clone_size: NA
j_call: TRBJ1-2
d_call: NA
v_call: TRBV7-9
cdr3_length: 15
cdr3_aa: CASSPGQGHNYGYTF
cdr3_nt: TGTGCCAGCAGCCCCGGGCAGGGTCATAACTATGGCTACACCTTC

clone_size: NA
j_call: TRBJ2-5
d_call: NA
v_call: TRBV12-5
cdr3_length: 15
cdr3_aa: CASGPPGGVGETQYF
cdr3_nt: TGTGCTAGTGGTCCACCCGGGGGAGTGGGGGAGACCCAGTACTTC

clone_size: NA
j_call: TRBJ1-1
d_call: NA
v_call: TRBV14
cdr3_length: 16
cdr3_aa: CASSHLGASSNTEAFF
cdr3_nt: TGTGCCAGCAGCCACCTGGGGGCGAGTTCTAACACTGAAGCTTTCTTT

clone_size: NA
j_call: TRBJ2-7
d_call: TRBD1
v_call: TRBV5-4
cdr3_length: 14
cdr3_aa: CASSTGQSSYEQYF
cdr3_nt: TGTGCCAGCAGCACGGGACAGAGCTCCTACGAGCAGTACTTC

clone_size: NA
j_call: TRBJ1-5
d_call: NA
v_call: TRBV28
cdr3_length: 10
cdr3_aa: CASSLGERHF
cdr3_nt: TGTGCCAGCAGTTTAGGAGAACGACATTTT

clone_size: NA
j_call: TRBJ2-7
d_call: NA
v_call: TRBV21-1
cdr3_length: 15
cdr3_aa: CASSNLRAGIYEQYF
cdr3_nt: TGTGCCAGCAGCAATCTGAGGGCGGGGATCTACGAGCAGTACTTC

clone_size: NA
j_call: TRBJ1-1
d_call: NA
v_call: TRBV20-1
cdr3_length: 10
cdr3_aa: CSAETEYAFF
cdr3_nt: TGCAGTGCCGAGACAGAATACGCTTTCTTT

clone_size: NA
j_call: TRBJ1-1
d_call: NA
v_call: TRBV9
cdr3_length: 14
cdr3_aa: CASSVDRLNTEAFF
cdr3_nt: TGTGCCAGCAGCGTCGACAGGTTGAACACTGAAGCTTTCTTT

clone_size: NA
j_call: TRBJ1-2
d_call: NA
v_call: TRBV7-9
cdr3_length: 15
cdr3_aa: CASSLRFPDNYGYTF
cdr3_nt: TGTGCCAGCAGCTTAAGATTTCCAGATAACTATGGCTACACCTTC

clone_size: NA
j_call: TRBJ1-1
d_call: NA
v_call: TRBV28
cdr3_length: 13
cdr3_aa: CASSLSDSTEAFF
cdr3_nt: TGTGCCAGCAGTTTATCCGACAGCACTGAAGCTTTCTTT

clone_size: NA
j_call: TRBJ1-5
d_call: TRBD1
v_call: TRBV28
cdr3_length: 15
cdr3_aa: CASTSDRGAGQPQHF
cdr3_nt: TGTGCCAGCACCTCTGACAGGGGCGCGGGTCAGCCCCAGCATTTT

clone_size: NA
j_call: TRBJ1-1
d_call: NA
v_call: TRBV6-2/TRBV6-3
cdr3_length: 18
cdr3_aa: CASSYRGSRWMENTEAFF
cdr3_nt: TGTGCCAGCAGTTATCGTGGTTCCAGGTGGATGGAGAACACTGAAGCTTTCTTT

clone_size: NA
j_call: TRBJ2-1
d_call: TRBD2
v_call: TRBV2
cdr3_length: 15
cdr3_aa: CASKGAGGPYNEQFF
cdr3_nt: TGTGCCAGCAAGGGGGCGGGAGGGCCCTACAATGAGCAGTTCTTC

clone_size: once
j_call: TRBJ2-3
d_call: NA
v_call: TRBV18
cdr3_length: 14
cdr3_aa: CASSPQVSTDTQYF
cdr3_nt: TGTGCCAGCTCCCCGCAGGTCAGCACAGATACGCAGTATTTT

clone_size: NA
j_call: TRBJ2-1
d_call: TRBD2
v_call: TRBV25-1
cdr3_length: 18
cdr3_aa: CASSGDGLAGTLYNEQFF
cdr3_nt: TGTGCCAGCAGTGGCGACGGACTAGCGGGGACTCTCTACAATGAGCAGTTCTTC

clone_size: NA
j_call: TRBJ2-7
d_call: NA
v_call: TRBV5-6
cdr3_length: 16
cdr3_aa: CASSSIGQAQPYEQYF
cdr3_nt: TGTGCCAGCAGCTCGATTGGGCAGGCCCAGCCCTACGAGCAGTACTTC

clone_size: NA
j_call: TRBJ2-7
d_call: TRBD1
v_call: TRBV30
cdr3_length: 13
cdr3_aa: CAWSRDRGQEQYF
cdr3_nt: TGTGCCTGGTCCCGGGACAGGGGGCAAGAGCAGTACTTC

clone_size: NA
j_call: TRBJ2-2
d_call: TRBD1
v_call: TRBV14
cdr3_length: 15
cdr3_aa: CASNPGQGYTGELFF
cdr3_nt: TGTGCCAGCAACCCGGGACAGGGATACACCGGGGAGCTGTTTTTT

clone_size: NA
j_call: TRBJ2-3
d_call: TRBD2
v_call: TRBV7-2
cdr3_length: 17
cdr3_aa: CASSSSIGLAGGYTQYF
cdr3_nt: TGTGCCAGCAGCTCATCTATCGGACTAGCGGGGGGCTATACGCAGTATTTT

clone_size: once
j_call: TRBJ1-6
d_call: NA
v_call: TRBV5-4
cdr3_length: 16
cdr3_aa: CASSPSGQYGNSPLHF
cdr3_nt: TGTGCCAGCAGCCCAAGCGGACAGTACGGCAATTCACCCCTCCACTTT

clone_size: NA
j_call: TRBJ1-4
d_call: TRBD1
v_call: TRBV28
cdr3_length: 16
cdr3_aa: CASSPRQGPTNEKLFF
cdr3_nt: TGTGCCAGCAGTCCCCGACAGGGACCAACTAATGAAAAACTGTTTTTT

clone_size: NA
j_call: TRBJ1-1
d_call: NA
v_call: TRBV2
cdr3_length: 11
cdr3_aa: CASRYSAEAFF
cdr3_nt: TGTGCCAGCAGATACAGTGCCGAAGCTTTCTTT

clone_size: NA
j_call: TRBJ2-7
d_call: TRBD2
v_call: TRBV27
cdr3_length: 15
cdr3_aa: CASSLSGRAQNEQYF
cdr3_nt: TGTGCCAGCAGCCTTAGCGGGAGGGCCCAGAACGAGCAGTACTTC

clone_size: few
j_call: TRBJ2-2
d_call: TRBD2
v_call: TRBV6-4
cdr3_length: 17
cdr3_aa: CASSEASGGPNTGELFF
cdr3_nt: TGTGCCAGCAGTGAGGCTAGCGGGGGGCCAAACACCGGGGAGCTGTTTTTT

clone_size: NA
j_call: TRBJ1-1
d_call: TRBD1
v_call: TRBV5-4
cdr3_length: 13
cdr3_aa: CASSEQGLLEAFF
cdr3_nt: TGTGCCAGCAGCGAACAGGGGCTCCTTGAAGCTTTCTTT

clone_size: NA
j_call: TRBJ2-1
d_call: NA
v_call: TRBV5-1
cdr3_length: 14
cdr3_aa: CASSFGGVDNEQFF
cdr3_nt: TGCGCCAGCAGCTTTGGCGGAGTGGACAATGAGCAGTTCTTC

clone_size: NA
j_call: TRBJ2-7
d_call: TRBD2
v_call: TRBV27
cdr3_length: 15
cdr3_aa: CASSRGTSGRGEQYF
cdr3_nt: TGTGCCAGCAGCCGGGGGACTAGCGGGAGGGGGGAGCAGTACTTC

clone_size: NA
j_call: TRBJ1-2
d_call: NA
v_call: TRBV7-9
cdr3_length: 15
cdr3_aa: CASSSHIGMGYGYTF
cdr3_nt: TGTGCCAGCAGCTCCCACATCGGGATGGGCTATGGCTACACCTTC

clone_size: NA
j_call: TRBJ1-2
d_call: TRBD1
v_call: TRBV27
cdr3_length: 13
cdr3_aa: CASSWTGAYGYTF
cdr3_nt: TGTGCCAGCAGTTGGACAGGAGCCTACGGCTACACCTTC

clone_size: NA
j_call: TRBJ2-7
d_call: NA
v_call: TRBV11-3
cdr3_length: 18
cdr3_aa: CASRATLAVQSSPYEQYF
cdr3_nt: TGTGCCAGCAGAGCTACCCTCGCGGTGCAATCTTCCCCTTACGAGCAGTACTTC

clone_size: NA
j_call: TRBJ2-5
d_call: NA
v_call: TRBV5-1
cdr3_length: 14
cdr3_aa: CASSLAEEAETQYF
cdr3_nt: TGCGCCAGCAGCTTGGCCGAGGAGGCGGAGACCCAGTACTTC

clone_size: NA
j_call: TRBJ1-4
d_call: NA
v_call: TRBV6-5
cdr3_length: 13
cdr3_aa: CASSRTIYEKLFF
cdr3_nt: TGTGCCAGCAGTCGGACTATTTATGAAAAACTGTTTTTT

clone_size: NA
j_call: TRBJ1-1
d_call: NA
v_call: TRBV15
cdr3_length: 14
cdr3_aa: CATSTRSSGPEAFF
cdr3_nt: TGTGCCACCAGCACCAGATCATCAGGCCCTGAAGCTTTCTTT

clone_size: NA
j_call: TRBJ1-5
d_call: NA
v_call: TRBV19
cdr3_length: 16
cdr3_aa: CASKLGGGSPNQPQHF
cdr3_nt: TGTGCCAGTAAATTAGGCGGGGGTTCCCCCAATCAGCCCCAGCATTTT

clone_size: NA
j_call: TRBJ2-1
d_call: NA
v_call: TRBV5-1
cdr3_length: 15
cdr3_aa: CASSPPVYGGNEQFF
cdr3_nt: TGCGCCAGCAGCCCCCCGGTGTATGGAGGGAATGAGCAGTTCTTC

clone_size: NA
j_call: TRBJ1-4
d_call: TRBD1
v_call: TRBV6-2/TRBV6-3
cdr3_length: 14
cdr3_aa: CASSSGTGREKLFF
cdr3_nt: TGTGCCAGCAGTTCCGGGACAGGGCGAGAAAAACTGTTTTTT